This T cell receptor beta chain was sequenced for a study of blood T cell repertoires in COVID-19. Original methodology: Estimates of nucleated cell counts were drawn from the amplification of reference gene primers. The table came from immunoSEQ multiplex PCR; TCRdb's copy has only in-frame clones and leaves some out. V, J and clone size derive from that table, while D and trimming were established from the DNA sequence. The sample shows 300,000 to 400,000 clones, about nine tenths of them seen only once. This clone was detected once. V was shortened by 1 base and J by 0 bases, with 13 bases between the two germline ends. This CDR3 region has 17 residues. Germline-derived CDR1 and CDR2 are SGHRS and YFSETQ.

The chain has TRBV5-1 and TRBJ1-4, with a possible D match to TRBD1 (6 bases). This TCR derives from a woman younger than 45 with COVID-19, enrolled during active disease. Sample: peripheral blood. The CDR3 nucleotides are TGCGCCAGCAGCTTGAGAGGGGGTCCGGCAACTAATGAAAAACTGTTTTTT. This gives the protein CASSLRGGPATNEKLFF.